This T cell receptor (beta chain) was captured in a study of tumor-infiltrating lymphocytes in oesophageal squamous cell carcinoma. TCRdb re-called the PCR reads with MiXCR, one entry per CDR3 protein. This table has some 14,000 distinct CDR3 sequences, approximately 50% appearing once. The receptor's source is a male donor with esophageal squamous cell carcinoma. Sequences were obtained from esophageal tumor tissue.

The CDR3 coding sequence is TGTGCCAGCAGCTTAGGGACAGTCCAAGAGACCCAGTACTTC. This gives the protein CASSLGTVQETQYF. The chain has TRBV7-2 and TRBJ2-1; weak D call: TRBD1 (6 bases). TRBJ2-5 matches the DNA end more closely, so the J call is doubtful. The CDR3 runs 14 residues. Germline V lookup: CDR1 SGHTA, CDR2 FQGNSA.